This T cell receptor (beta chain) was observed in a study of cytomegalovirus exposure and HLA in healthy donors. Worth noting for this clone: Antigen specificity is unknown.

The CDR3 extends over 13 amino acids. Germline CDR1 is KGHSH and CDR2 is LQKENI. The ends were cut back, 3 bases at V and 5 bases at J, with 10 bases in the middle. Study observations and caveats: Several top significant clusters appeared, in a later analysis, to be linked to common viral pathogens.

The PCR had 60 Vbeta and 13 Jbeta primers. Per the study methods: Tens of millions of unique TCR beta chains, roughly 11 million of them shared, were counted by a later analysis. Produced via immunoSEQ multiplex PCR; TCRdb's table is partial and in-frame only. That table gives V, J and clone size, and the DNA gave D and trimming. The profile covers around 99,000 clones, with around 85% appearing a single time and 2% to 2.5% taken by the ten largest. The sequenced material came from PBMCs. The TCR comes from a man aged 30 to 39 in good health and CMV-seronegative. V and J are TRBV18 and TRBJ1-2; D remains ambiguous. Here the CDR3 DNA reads TGTGCCAGCTCACCTCCCCAGTTATATGGCTACACCTTC. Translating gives CASSPPQLYGYTF.